This T cell receptor (beta chain) was recorded in a study of post-analysis software for immune sequencing data (dated by TCRdb to 2015 to 2017). As for the study more broadly: Disease courses on record covered relapsing-remitting, secondary progressive and progressive-relapsing multiple sclerosis, though some patients had no subtype annotation. A subset of samples was prepared in parallel using single-end sample barcoding, then pooled and co-amplified after Illumina adapter ligation. The patient repertoires were compared against about 10 previously published healthy control repertoires obtained from donors aged 6 to 25 years.

TCR beta repertoires were profiled from peripheral blood of more than ten young patients with multiple sclerosis to demonstrate the VDJtools post-analysis software. Multiple sclerosis patients were children and adolescents aged 6 to 15 years. The library was generated by PCR. TCRdb names Illumina HiSeq 2500 as the instrument used. To reduce PCR and sequencing biases, unique molecular identifiers were incorporated into the TCR beta cDNA libraries. Per 1 to 10 million input T cells, roughly 0.5 million cDNA molecules were obtained, such that each molecule approximated one T cell. The same protocol used for the earlier healthy control dataset was applied to prepare and sequence the patient libraries. Samples belonging to the same batch were prepared together, multiplexed and sequenced on a shared HiSeq lane. The paper's data handling went like this. Raw barcoded reads were processed with MIGEC, discarding single-read molecular identifier groups before consensus assembly and CDR3 extraction. VDJtools was used for post-analysis of the clonotype tables, with diversity normalized by down-sampling every dataset to the smallest sample size. Repertoire overlap clustering matched CDR3 amino acid but not nucleotide sequences to correct batch-related cross-sample contamination. TCRdb redid the processing of the public reads, applying fastp at Q25 and MiXCR, and retained in-frame beta chains. Identical CDR3 proteins give one entry, which carries the most common genes and DNA. The V and J calls come from TCRdb's annotation, not from the publication. The sample table records about 540,000 distinct CDR3 sequences; around a third of these occur just once. The top ten hold 4.5% to 7.5% of the sample.

Points the paper makes about the study in general: When samples were clustered directly using the F measure, samples prepared in the same batch co-clustered strongly, which prompted a batch-effect correction. Normalized Chao1 diversity was significantly lower in multiple sclerosis patients than controls, suggesting substantial peripheral T-cell clonal expansion. The multiple sclerosis patient group was slightly younger than the control group.

For this clonotype: Its antigen is not yet known. The sample holds no much larger clone one base away, and base qualities are not on file.

Sample: blood. The TCR sequence derives from a girl aged 2 to 17 with multiple sclerosis.

The CDR3 amino acid sequence is: CSANKAGTDTQYF. The nucleotide sequence is TGCAGTGCCAATAAGGCGGGCACAGATACGCAGTATTTT. This receptor chain uses TRBV20-1 and TRBJ2-3; no confident D gene assignment can be made. CDR1 and CDR2 are drawn from the germline V gene (reference sequence): DFQATT, SNEGSKA. Taken from cysteine to phenylalanine, the CDR3 has 13 residues. Of all the DNA, just the CDR3 is kept, 39 bases in frame from base 1. A distance of 11 bases separates the germline ends of V and J, which lose 6 bases and 1 base respectively.